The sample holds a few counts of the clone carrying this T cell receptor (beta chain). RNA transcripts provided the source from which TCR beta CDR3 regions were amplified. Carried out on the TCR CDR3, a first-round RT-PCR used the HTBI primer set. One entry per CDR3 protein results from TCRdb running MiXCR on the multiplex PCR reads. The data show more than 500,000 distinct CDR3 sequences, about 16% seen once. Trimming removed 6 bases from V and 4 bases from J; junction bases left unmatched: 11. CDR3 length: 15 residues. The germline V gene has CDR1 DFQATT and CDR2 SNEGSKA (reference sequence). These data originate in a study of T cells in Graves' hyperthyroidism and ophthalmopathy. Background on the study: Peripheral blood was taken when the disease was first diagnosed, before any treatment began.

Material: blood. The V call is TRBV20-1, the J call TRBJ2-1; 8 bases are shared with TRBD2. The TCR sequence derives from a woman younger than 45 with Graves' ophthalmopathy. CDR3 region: CSAVAGTRRYNEQFF. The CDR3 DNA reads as TGCAGTGCAGTAGCCGGGACTAGAAGATACAATGAGCAGTTCTTC.